The 30 T cell receptor beta chains given below trace back to one sample, sequenced in a study of OX40 agonist ivuxolimab in advanced cancers. Using immunoSEQ multiplex PCR, the repertoire was profiled, and TCRdb retains in-frame clones only, with some absent. The data show roughly 95,000 clones, approximately 90% seen once. This sample comprised CD4+ or CD8+ T cells sorted from blood, obtained in a trial of the OX40 agonist ivuxolimab. Receptors originate from an adult with an advanced solid tumor such as melanoma, head and neck, liver or kidney cancer.

The chain carries TRBV7-9 and TRBJ2-7; D may match TRBD1 or TRBD2 (5 bases each). V was cut by 7 bases and J by 3 bases, with 13 bases left in between. This CDR3 is built from 13 residues. Germline V CDR1 and CDR2: SEHNR, FQNEAQ (reference sequence). Written as DNA, the CDR3 is TGTGCCAGCAAGAGGGACCCGGACTACGAGCAGTACTTC. It codes for CASKRDPDYEQYF.

The rearrangement joins TRBV6-5 to TRBJ1-2, with TRBD1 as a possible D gene (5 bases). CDR1 and CDR2 from the germline V gene are MNHEY and SVGAGI. CDR3 length: 15 amino acids. The V end was cut by 0 bases, the J end by 6 bases, with 14 bases between. DNA of the CDR3: TGTGCCAGCAGTTACTCTGGGACCCTAAGGGATGGCTACACCTTC. It translates to CASSYSGTLRDGYTF.

The V call is TRBV6-1, the J call TRBJ2-5; D uncertain. The CDR3 has 13 amino acids. Germline lookup yields CDR1 MNHNS and CDR2 SASEGT. V was trimmed by 11 bases and J by 7 bases, leaving 20 bases between them. Here the CDR3 reads CAAEIAASGTQYF. The CDR3 DNA reads TGTGCCGCCGAAATAGCTGCTTCGGGGACCCAGTACTTC.

The CDR3: CASSFGLAGDYEQYF. CDR3 DNA sequence: TGTGCCAGCAGCTTTGGACTAGCGGGGGACTACGAGCAGTACTTC. V usage is TRBV11-2 and J usage is TRBJ2-7, with 13 bases fitting TRBD2. The germline CDR1 and CDR2 sequences are SGHAT and FQNNGV. CDR3 length: 15 residues. V shed 3 bases, J shed 3 bases, and the junction held 2 bases outside the gene matches.

J is TRBJ2-3 and V is TRBV5-4, with D hard to call. The germline V gene encodes CDR1 SGHNT and CDR2 YYREEE (reference sequence). CDR3 length equals 11 residues. V lost 4 bases and J 4 bases, leaving 4 bases between the germline ends. The DNA of the CDR3 is TGTGCCAGCAGCAGCGCAGATACGCAGTATTTT. Amino acid sequence: CASSSADTQYF.

The CDR3 here is CASSSTSGSKDTQYF. CDR3 coding DNA: TGTGCCAGCAGCTCGACTAGCGGGAGTAAGGATACGCAGTATTTT. The V and J genes are TRBV7-9 and TRBJ2-3; 12 bases align to TRBD2. The CDR3 loop spans 15 amino acids. The germline CDR1 and CDR2 sequences are SEHNR and FQNEAQ (reference sequence). V lost 4 bases and J lost 6; bases outside the gene matches: 5.

This clone was picked up a small number of times. V is TRBV6-5 and J is TRBJ1-2, with 8 bases aligning to TRBD1. The V gene end was trimmed by 9 bases and the J gene end by 5 bases; junction bases not matched to a gene: 2. This CDR3 contains 11 residues. Germline V lookup: CDR1 MNHEY, CDR2 SVGAGI. For the CDR3, the DNA is TGTGCCAGTCACAGGGGGTATGGCTACACCTTC. Its translation is CASHRGYGYTF.

The chain is built from TRBV7-6 and TRBJ2-6; 8 bases align to TRBD1. Germline V gene lookup returns CDR1 SGHVS and CDR2 FNYEAQ. The CDR3 is made up of 16 amino acids. V gave up 5 bases and J gave up 4 bases; unmatched junction bases: 7. In nucleotides, the CDR3 is TGTGCCAGCAGCCCCGTCAGGGGGCCCGGGGCCAACGTCCTGACTTTC. It specifies CASSPVRGPGANVLTF.

The chain couples TRBV5-6 to TRBJ1-1; D is perhaps TRBD1 (5 bases). Germline CDR1 reads SGHDT; CDR2 reads YYEEEE. V was cut by 2 bases and J by 1 base, with 9 bases left in between. CDR3 length: 14 residues. The CDR3 protein is CASSFGGWNTEAFF. The CDR3 nucleotides are TGTGCCAGCAGCTTTGGGGGGTGGAACACTGAAGCTTTCTTT.

CDR3 in amino acids: CASSPGTTNEKLFF. For the CDR3, the DNA is TGCGCCAGCAGCCCAGGGACTACTAATGAAAAACTGTTTTTT. The gene calls are TRBV5-1 and TRBJ1-4; TRBD1 might be the D (5 bases). V was shortened by 4 bases and J by 2 bases, with 9 bases between the two germline ends. Germline CDR1 and CDR2: SGHRS and YFSETQ. The length of the CDR3 is 14 residues.

This clone was observed a few times. The same CDR3 also results from other DNA sequences found in this sample. This sequence joins TRBV2 and TRBJ2-3, with 13 nucleotides matching TRBD2. Germline V gene data show CDR1 as SNHLY and CDR2 as FYNNEI. After removal of 4 bases from V and 5 bases from J, the junction contained 0 bases not matched to a gene. This CDR3 spans 14 amino acids. CDR3 in amino acids: CASSGTSGRDTQYF. CDR3 in DNA: TGTGCCAGCAGTGGGACTAGCGGGAGAGATACGCAGTATTTT.

The gene calls are TRBV6-6 and TRBJ2-3, with 8 bases identical to TRBD2. Germline lookup yields CDR1 MNHNY and CDR2 SVGAGI (reference sequence). The ends lost 7 bases at V and 2 bases at J; junction bases unmatched: 5. The CDR3 runs 14 residues. The chain's CDR3 is CASKVTSDTDTQYF. The CDR3 bases are TGTGCCAGCAAAGTGACTAGCGACACAGATACGCAGTATTTT.

The V and J genes are TRBV19 and TRBJ1-1; no reliable D call. Trimming took 6 bases from V and 1 from J, leaving 12 bases between them. Looked up from germline, CDR1 is LNHDA and CDR2 is SQIVND (reference sequence). CDR3 length equals 14 residues. In DNA, the CDR3 is TGTGCCAGTAGCCCCCCCACAAGGAACACTGAAGCTTTCTTT. Translation gives CASSPPTRNTEAFF. The entire variable domain, with the rest obtained from reference TRBV19 and TRBJ1-1, is as follows: DGGITQSPKYLFRKEGQNVTLSCEQNLNHDAMYWYRQDPGQGLRLIYYSQIVNDFQKGDIAEGYSVSREKKESFPLTVTSAQKNPTAFYLCASSPPTRNTEAFFGQGTRLTVV.

The chain combines TRBV6-1 with TRBJ2-2, with D tentatively TRBD1 (5 bases). The CDR3 has 16 amino acids. CDR1 is MNHNS and CDR2 is SASEGT in the germline V gene. Trimming shortened V by 2 bases and J by 2 bases, and 12 bases separated the two germline ends. The CDR3 coding sequence is TGTGCCAGCAGTGAATTCCGAGACAGCAACACCGGGGAGCTGTTTTTT. The encoded protein is CASSEFRDSNTGELFF.

The V call is TRBV27, the J call TRBJ1-5, with D possibly matching TRBD1 (6 bases). The CDR3 covers 14 residues. Trimming took off 6 bases at V and 6 bases at J, with 15 bases between the two ends. The germline V gene has CDR1 MNHEY and CDR2 SMNVEV (reference sequence). Written as DNA, the CDR3 is TGTGCCAGCAGGTTGACAGGAGGGGGTCAGCCCCAGCATTTT. It codes for CASRLTGGGQPQHF.

This chain connects TRBV28 to TRBJ2-7, with 10 bases matching TRBD2. Germline V lookup: CDR1 MDHEN, CDR2 SYDVKM. CDR3 length equals 15 residues. V shed 6 bases, J shed 0 bases, and the junction held 5 bases outside the gene matches. The CDR3 nucleotides are TGTGCCAGCAGCCCGGGACTAGCGAACTCCTACGAGCAGTACTTC. Translating gives CASSPGLANSYEQYF.

In its sample, this clone was seen once. The V call is TRBV29-1, the J call TRBJ2-2; tentative D call: TRBD2 (7 bases). V was trimmed by 7 bases and J by 1 base, leaving 16 bases between them. This CDR3 has 15 amino acids. Germline CDR1 and CDR2: SQVTM and ANQGSEA. Here the CDR3 reads CSGAGHSGNTGELFF. CDR3 nucleotide sequence: TGCAGCGGAGCGGGACACAGCGGGAACACCGGGGAGCTGTTTTTT.

V gene TRBV10-2 combines with J gene TRBJ2-7; D is undetermined. The CDR3 is 14 amino acids. The germline V and J ends were trimmed by 6 bases and 3 bases, with 15 bases remaining between them. The germline gives CDR1 WSHSY, CDR2 SAAADI. The CDR3 DNA follows: TGCGCCAGCAGGAAGACCCGGCAGATCTACGAGCAGTACTTC. The encoded protein is CASRKTRQIYEQYF.

The chain employs TRBV5-1 and TRBJ2-5, with TRBD2 matching 10 bases. The CDR3 totals 16 residues. Germline CDR1 reads SGHRS; CDR2 reads YFSETQ. J was trimmed by 1 base and V by 6 bases; bases with no gene match: 9. CDR3 nucleotides: TGCGCCAGCACCCAGACTAGCGGGTTTTTCCAAGAGACCCAGTACTTC. It specifies CASTQTSGFFQETQYF.

This chain uses TRBV19 with TRBJ2-2, with 8 bases lining up with TRBD2. This CDR3 spans 17 amino acids. Germline trimming cut 1 base from V and 0 bases from J; bases unmatched to any gene: 4. The V gene's germline CDR1 is LNHDA and CDR2 SQIVND (reference sequence). The CDR3 loop is CASSIAGGFANTGELFF. DNA for the CDR3: TGTGCCAGTAGTATAGCGGGAGGGTTCGCGAACACCGGGGAGCTGTTTTTT.

The V and J genes are TRBV30 and TRBJ1-6; 8 bases are a match to TRBD1. CDR1 GTSNPN and CDR2 SVGIG come from the germline V gene (reference sequence). Losses at the gene ends were 4 bases for V and 5 bases for J; bases not matched to a gene: 10. CDR3 length: 16 amino acids. CDR3 sequence (DNA): TGTGCCTGGACTCGGGACAGGTTGATTAATAATTCACCCCTCCACTTT. It yields the protein CAWTRDRLINNSPLHF.

This chain connects TRBV27 to TRBJ2-3; TRBD2 agrees at 7 bases. Per the germline V gene, CDR1 is MNHEY and CDR2 is SMNVEV (reference sequence). This CDR3 contains 15 residues. V gave up 5 bases and J gave up 5 bases; unmatched junction bases: 10. CDR3 sequence reads: CASSPGEGRKDTQYF. The DNA of the CDR3 is TGTGCCAGCAGTCCCGGGGAGGGGAGGAAAGATACGCAGTATTTT.

The rearrangement uses TRBV28 and TRBJ2-3; possible D gene TRBD2, 5 bases. This CDR3 spans 16 amino acids. Looked up from germline, CDR1 is MDHEN and CDR2 is SYDVKM. V dropped 5 bases and J dropped 4 bases, with 19 bases sitting between them. Here the CDR3 DNA reads TGTGCCAGCAGTGCCCCCACTAGTTTTTACGCAGATACGCAGTATTTT. Translation gives CASSAPTSFYADTQYF. Using reference TRBV28 and TRBJ2-3 for the parts outside the CDR3, the full variable domain is DVKVTQSSRYLVKRTGEKVFLECVQDMDHENMFWYRQDPGLGLRLIYFSYDVKMKEKGDIPEGYSVSREKKERFSLILESASTNQTSMYLCASSAPTSFYADTQYFGPGTRLTVL.

V and J are TRBV5-1 and TRBJ2-3, with D possibly being TRBD2 (6 bases). The CDR3 extends over 15 amino acids. V was shortened by 3 bases and J by 6 bases, with 17 bases between the two germline ends. The V gene's germline CDR1 is SGHRS and CDR2 YFSETQ. The CDR3 loop is CASSSSGTEGDTQYF. CDR3 in DNA: TGCGCCAGCAGCTCATCCGGGACTGAGGGGGATACGCAGTATTTT.

V gene TRBV5-1 combines with J gene TRBJ2-5, with TRBD1 as a possible D gene (7 bases). This CDR3 contains 14 residues. CDR1 and CDR2 from the germline V gene are SGHRS and YFSETQ. V was cut by 3 bases and J by 4 bases, with 13 bases left in between. The CDR3 loop reads CASSWGDSSETQYF. The DNA for the CDR3 is TGCGCCAGCAGCTGGGGGGACAGCTCAGAGACCCAGTACTTC.

The rearrangement joins TRBV5-4 to TRBJ2-5; D is undetermined. V was shortened by 1 base and J by 2 bases, with 6 bases between the two germline ends. The CDR3 spans 13 residues. CDR1 and CDR2 (germline): SGHNT, YYREEE (reference sequence). The CDR3 DNA reads TGTGCCAGCAGCTTGTACGGGCAAGAGACCCAGTACTTC. Translated, it gives CASSLYGQETQYF.

V gene TRBV5-3 combines with J gene TRBJ2-5; weak D call: TRBD2 (5 bases). TRBV5-3 belongs to the ORF category, with a function that is uncertain. Trimming took off 8 bases at V and 5 bases at J, with 16 bases between the two ends. There are 13 residues in the CDR3. The CDR3 sequence is CASSRTGRETQYF. The CDR3 DNA follows: TGTGCCAGCAGCCGGACTGGACGGGAGACCCAGTACTTC.

The V call is TRBV5-1, the J call TRBJ2-1, with 13 bases fitting TRBD2. V lost 6 bases and J lost 9; bases outside the gene matches: 9. The CDR3 has 15 amino acids. Germline lookup yields CDR1 SGHRS and CDR2 YFSETQ. The CDR3 coding sequence is TGCGCCAGCAAAGCGGCAGGACTAGCGGGAGCTGAGCAGTTCTTC. Amino acid sequence: CASKAAGLAGAEQFF. The full variable domain, its missing parts supplied by reference TRBV5-1 and TRBJ2-1, is KAGVTQTPRYLIKTRGQQVTLSCSPISGHRSVSWYQQTPGQGLQFLFEYFSETQRNKGNFPGRFSGRQFSNSRSEMNVSTLELGDSALYLCASKAAGLAGAEQFFGPGTRLTVL.

A few counts support this clone. The chain is built from TRBV28 and TRBJ2-2; 9 nucleotides agree with TRBD1. The CDR3 runs to 17 residues. Germline V gene data show CDR1 as MDHEN and CDR2 as SYDVKM. J gave up 3 bases and V 6 bases, and 11 bases lay outside the gene matches. CDR3 sequence: CASSNRGLKRHTGELFF. The CDR3 DNA sequence: TGTGCCAGCAGCAACAGGGGGCTAAAAAGGCACACCGGGGAGCTGTTTTTT.

In its sample, this clone was seen once. The chain has TRBV28 and TRBJ2-1, with 10 bases matching TRBD2. Trimming removed 2 bases from V and 5 bases from J; junction bases left unmatched: 6. Germline V lookup: CDR1 MDHEN, CDR2 SYDVKM. CDR3 length: 16 residues. The CDR3 DNA is TGTGCCAGCAGTTTACTTCGGCTAGCGGGAGACAATGAGCAGTTCTTC. Translated: CASSLLRLAGDNEQFF.